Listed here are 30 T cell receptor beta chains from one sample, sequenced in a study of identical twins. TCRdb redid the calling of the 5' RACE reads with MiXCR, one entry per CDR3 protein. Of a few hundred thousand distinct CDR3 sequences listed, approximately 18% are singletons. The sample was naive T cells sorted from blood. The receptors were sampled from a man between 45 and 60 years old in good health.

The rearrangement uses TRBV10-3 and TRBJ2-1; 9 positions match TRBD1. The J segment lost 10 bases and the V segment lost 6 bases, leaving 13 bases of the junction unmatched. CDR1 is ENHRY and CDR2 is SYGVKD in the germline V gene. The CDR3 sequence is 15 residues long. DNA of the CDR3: TGTGCCATCAGGCGAGAGTGGCGGACAGGGGCAGAGCAGTTCTTC. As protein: CAIRREWRTGAEQFF.

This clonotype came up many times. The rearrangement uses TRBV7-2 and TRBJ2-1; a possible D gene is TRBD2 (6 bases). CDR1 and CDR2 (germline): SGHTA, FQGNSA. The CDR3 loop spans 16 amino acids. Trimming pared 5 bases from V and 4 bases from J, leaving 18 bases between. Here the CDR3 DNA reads TGTGCCAGCAGCCCGTCCGGGCGGGGCTTGTACAATGAGCAGTTCTTC. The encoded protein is CASSPSGRGLYNEQFF.

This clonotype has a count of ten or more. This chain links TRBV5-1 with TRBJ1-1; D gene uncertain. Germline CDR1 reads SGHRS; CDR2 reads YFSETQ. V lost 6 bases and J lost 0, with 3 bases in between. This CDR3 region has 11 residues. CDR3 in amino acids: CASTLNTEAFF. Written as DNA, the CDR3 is TGCGCCAGCACTCTGAACACTGAAGCTTTCTTT.

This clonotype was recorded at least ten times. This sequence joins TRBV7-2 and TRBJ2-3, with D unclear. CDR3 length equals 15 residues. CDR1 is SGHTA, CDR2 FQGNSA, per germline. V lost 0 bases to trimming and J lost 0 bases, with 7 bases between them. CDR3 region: CASSLAQFSTDTQYF. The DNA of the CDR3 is TGTGCCAGCAGCTTAGCACAGTTTAGCACAGATACGCAGTATTTT. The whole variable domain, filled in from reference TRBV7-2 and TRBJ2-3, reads GAGVSQSPSNKVTEKGKDVELRCDPISGHTALYWYRQSLGQGLEFLIYFQGNSAPDKSGLPSDRFSAERTGGSVSTLTIQRTQQEDSAVYLCASSLAQFSTDTQYFGPGTRLTVL.

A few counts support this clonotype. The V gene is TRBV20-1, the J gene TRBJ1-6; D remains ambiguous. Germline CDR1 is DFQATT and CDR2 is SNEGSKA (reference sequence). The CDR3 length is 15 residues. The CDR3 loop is CSPPPGEGLNSPLHF. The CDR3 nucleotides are TGCAGCCCTCCCCCAGGCGAGGGCCTTAATTCACCCCTCCACTTT.

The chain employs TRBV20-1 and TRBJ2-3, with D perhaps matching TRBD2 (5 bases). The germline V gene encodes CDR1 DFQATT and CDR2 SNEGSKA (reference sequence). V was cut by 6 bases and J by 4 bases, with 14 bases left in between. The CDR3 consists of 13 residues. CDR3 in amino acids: CSARLLESDTQYF. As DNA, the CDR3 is TGCAGTGCGAGGCTACTAGAGTCAGATACGCAGTATTTT.

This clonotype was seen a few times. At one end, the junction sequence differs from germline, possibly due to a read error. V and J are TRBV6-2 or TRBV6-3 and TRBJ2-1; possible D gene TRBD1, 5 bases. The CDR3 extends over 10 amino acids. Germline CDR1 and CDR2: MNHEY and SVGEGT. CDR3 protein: CASRGAERFF. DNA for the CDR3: TGTGCCAGCAGAGGGGCTGAGCGGTTCTTC.

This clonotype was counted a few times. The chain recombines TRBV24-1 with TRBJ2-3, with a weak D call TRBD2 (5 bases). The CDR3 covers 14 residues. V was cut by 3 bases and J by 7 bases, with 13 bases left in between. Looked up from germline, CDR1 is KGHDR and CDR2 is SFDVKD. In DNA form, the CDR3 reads TGTGCCACCAGTGATAGTCCTGCGGGCAATACGCAGTATTTT. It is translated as CATSDSPAGNTQYF.

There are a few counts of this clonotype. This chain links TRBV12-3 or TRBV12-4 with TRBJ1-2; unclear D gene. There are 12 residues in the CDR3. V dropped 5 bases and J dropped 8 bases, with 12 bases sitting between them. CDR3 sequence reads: CASSPLGRGYTF. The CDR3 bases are TGTGCCAGCAGTCCCTTGGGGAGGGGCTACACCTTC.

The CDR3 here is CASNTGEKLFF. CDR3 DNA: TGTGCCAGCAACACGGGGGAAAAACTGTTTTTT. The chain carries TRBV2 and TRBJ1-4; D gene unclear. Germline V gene sequence: CDR1 SNHLY, CDR2 FYNNEI. The V end lost 7 bases, the J end lost 8 bases, and 8 bases lay between the germline ends. This CDR3 has 11 residues.

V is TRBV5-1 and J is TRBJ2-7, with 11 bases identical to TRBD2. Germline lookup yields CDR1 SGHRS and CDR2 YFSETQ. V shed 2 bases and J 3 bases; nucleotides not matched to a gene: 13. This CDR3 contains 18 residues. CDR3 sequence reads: CASSFGLAGRHSSYEQYF. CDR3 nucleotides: TGCGCCAGCAGCTTTGGACTAGCGGGTCGTCATAGCAGCTACGAGCAGTACTTC.

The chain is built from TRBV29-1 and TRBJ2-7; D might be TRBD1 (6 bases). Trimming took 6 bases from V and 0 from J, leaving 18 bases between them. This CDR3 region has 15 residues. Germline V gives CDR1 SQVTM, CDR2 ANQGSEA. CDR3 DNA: TGCAGCGTCCCAAGGACAGAGCCGGACTCCTACGAGCAGTACTTC. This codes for CSVPRTEPDSYEQYF.

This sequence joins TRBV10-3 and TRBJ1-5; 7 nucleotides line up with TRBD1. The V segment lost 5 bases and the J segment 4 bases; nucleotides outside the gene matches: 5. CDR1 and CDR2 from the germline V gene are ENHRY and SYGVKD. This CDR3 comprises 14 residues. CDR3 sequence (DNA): TGTGCCATCAGTACCGGACAGGTGAATCAGCCCCAGCATTTT. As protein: CAISTGQVNQPQHF.

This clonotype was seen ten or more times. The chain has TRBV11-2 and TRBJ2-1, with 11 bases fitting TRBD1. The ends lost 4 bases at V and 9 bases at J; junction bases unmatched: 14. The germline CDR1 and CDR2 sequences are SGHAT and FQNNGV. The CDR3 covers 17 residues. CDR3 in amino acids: CASSWVTGTGGMSEQFF. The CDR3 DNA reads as TGTGCCAGCAGCTGGGTCACCGGGACAGGGGGGATGAGTGAGCAGTTCTTC.

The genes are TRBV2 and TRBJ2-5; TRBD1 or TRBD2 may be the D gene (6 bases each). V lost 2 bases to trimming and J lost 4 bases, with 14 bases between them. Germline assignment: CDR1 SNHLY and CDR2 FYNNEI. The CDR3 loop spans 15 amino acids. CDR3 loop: CASSEHSRGGETQYF. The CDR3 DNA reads TGTGCCAGCAGTGAACATAGCAGGGGAGGAGAGACCCAGTACTTC.

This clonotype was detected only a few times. CDR3 in DNA: TGTGCCAGCAGTGCCACTAGCGACCCCATCAATGAGCAGTTCTTC. It translates to CASSATSDPINEQFF. The chain recombines TRBV12-3 or TRBV12-4 with TRBJ2-1; TRBD2 matches at 7 bases. There are 15 residues in the CDR3. V dropped 5 bases and J dropped 6; count of bases not matched to a gene: 10.

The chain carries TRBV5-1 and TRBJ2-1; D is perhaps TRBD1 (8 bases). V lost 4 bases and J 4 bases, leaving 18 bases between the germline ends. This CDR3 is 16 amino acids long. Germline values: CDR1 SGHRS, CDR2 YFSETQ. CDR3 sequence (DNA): TGCGCCAGCAGCGAGACAGGGGACGGGGGGTACAATGAGCAGTTCTTC. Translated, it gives CASSETGDGGYNEQFF.

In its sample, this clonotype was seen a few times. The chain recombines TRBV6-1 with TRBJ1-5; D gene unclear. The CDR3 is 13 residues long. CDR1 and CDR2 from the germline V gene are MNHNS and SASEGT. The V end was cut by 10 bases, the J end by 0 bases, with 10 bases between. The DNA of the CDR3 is TGTGCCACCCAGATGGATAGCAATCAGCCCCAGCATTTT. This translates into CATQMDSNQPQHF.

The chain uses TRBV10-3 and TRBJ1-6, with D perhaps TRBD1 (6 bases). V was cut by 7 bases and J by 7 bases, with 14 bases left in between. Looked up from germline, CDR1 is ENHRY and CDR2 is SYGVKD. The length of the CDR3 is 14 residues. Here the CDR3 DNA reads TGTGCCATCACTCAGGGGAATAGGAATTCACCCCTCCACTTT. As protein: CAITQGNRNSPLHF.

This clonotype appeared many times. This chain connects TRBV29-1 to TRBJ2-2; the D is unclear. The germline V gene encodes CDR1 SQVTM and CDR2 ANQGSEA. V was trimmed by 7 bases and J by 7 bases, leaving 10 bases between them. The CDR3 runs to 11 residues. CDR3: CSAEKGGELFF. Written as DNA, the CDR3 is TGCAGCGCCGAGAAGGGCGGGGAGCTGTTTTTT.

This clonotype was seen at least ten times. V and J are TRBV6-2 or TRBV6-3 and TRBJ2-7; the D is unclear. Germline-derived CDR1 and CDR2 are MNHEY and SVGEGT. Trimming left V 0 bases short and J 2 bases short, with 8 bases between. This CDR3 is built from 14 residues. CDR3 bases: TGTGCCAGCAGTTACTCCCTGGTCCCCTACGAGCAGTACTTC. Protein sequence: CASSYSLVPYEQYF.

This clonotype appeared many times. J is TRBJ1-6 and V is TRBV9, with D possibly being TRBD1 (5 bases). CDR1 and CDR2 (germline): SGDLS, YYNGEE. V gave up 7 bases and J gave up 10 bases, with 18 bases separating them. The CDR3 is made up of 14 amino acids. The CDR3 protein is CASGRDVSRSPLHF. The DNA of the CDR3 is TGTGCCAGCGGCAGGGATGTTTCGCGATCACCCCTCCACTTT.

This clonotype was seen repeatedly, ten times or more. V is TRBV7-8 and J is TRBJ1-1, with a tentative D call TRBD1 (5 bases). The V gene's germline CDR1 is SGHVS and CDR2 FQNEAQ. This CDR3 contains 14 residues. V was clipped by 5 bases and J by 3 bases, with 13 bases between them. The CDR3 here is CASSRRGEYTEAFF. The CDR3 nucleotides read TGTGCCAGCAGCCGCCGGGGGGAGTACACTGAAGCTTTCTTT.

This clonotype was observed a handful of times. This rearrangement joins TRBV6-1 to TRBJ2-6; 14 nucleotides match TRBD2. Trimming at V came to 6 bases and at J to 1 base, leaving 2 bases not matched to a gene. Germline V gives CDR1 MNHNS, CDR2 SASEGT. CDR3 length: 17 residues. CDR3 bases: TGTGCCAGCAGAGGACTAGCGGGGGGATCTGGGGCCAACGTCCTGACTTTC. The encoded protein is CASRGLAGGSGANVLTF.

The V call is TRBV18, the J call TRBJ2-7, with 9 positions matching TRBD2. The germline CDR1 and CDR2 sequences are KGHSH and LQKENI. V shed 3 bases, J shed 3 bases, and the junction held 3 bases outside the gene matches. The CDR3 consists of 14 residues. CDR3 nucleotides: TGTGCCAGCTCACCTGGACTAGCGTACTACGAGCAGTACTTC. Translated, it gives CASSPGLAYYEQYF.

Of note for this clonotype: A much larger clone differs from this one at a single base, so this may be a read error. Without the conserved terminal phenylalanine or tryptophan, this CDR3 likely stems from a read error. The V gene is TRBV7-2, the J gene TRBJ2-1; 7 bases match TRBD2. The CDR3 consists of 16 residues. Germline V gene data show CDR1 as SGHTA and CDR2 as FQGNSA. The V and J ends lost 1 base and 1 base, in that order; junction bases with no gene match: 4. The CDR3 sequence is CASSLGGGGSYNEQFI. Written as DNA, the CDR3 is TGTGCCAGCAGCTTAGGGGGGGGTGGGTCCTACAATGAGCAGTTCATC.

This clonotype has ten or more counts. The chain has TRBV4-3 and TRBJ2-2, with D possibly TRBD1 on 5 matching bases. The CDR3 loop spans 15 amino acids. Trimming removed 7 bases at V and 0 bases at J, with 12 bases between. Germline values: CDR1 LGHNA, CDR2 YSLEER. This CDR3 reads CASNRQLPNTGELFF. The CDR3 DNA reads TGCGCCAGCAACAGACAGCTCCCGAACACCGGGGAGCTGTTTTTT.

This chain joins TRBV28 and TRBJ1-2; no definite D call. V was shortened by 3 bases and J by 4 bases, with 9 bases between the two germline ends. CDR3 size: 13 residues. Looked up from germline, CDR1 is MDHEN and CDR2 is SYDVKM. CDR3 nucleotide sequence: TGTGCCAGCAGTTTGGCTGGAGCCTATGGCTACACCTTC. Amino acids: CASSLAGAYGYTF.

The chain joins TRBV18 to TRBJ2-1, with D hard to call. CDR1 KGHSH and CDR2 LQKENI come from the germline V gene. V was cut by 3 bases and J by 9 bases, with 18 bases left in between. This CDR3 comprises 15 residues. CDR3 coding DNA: TGTGCCAGCTCACCGATGGGAATAGCAATGCGTGAGCAGTTCTTC. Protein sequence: CASSPMGIAMREQFF.

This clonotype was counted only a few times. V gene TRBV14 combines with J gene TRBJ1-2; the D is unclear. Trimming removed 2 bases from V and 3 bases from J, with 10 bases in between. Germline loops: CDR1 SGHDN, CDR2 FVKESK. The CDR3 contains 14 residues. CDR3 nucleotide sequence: TGTGCCAGCAGCCAATCCGCTGCCTACTATGGCTACACCTTC. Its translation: CASSQSAAYYGYTF.